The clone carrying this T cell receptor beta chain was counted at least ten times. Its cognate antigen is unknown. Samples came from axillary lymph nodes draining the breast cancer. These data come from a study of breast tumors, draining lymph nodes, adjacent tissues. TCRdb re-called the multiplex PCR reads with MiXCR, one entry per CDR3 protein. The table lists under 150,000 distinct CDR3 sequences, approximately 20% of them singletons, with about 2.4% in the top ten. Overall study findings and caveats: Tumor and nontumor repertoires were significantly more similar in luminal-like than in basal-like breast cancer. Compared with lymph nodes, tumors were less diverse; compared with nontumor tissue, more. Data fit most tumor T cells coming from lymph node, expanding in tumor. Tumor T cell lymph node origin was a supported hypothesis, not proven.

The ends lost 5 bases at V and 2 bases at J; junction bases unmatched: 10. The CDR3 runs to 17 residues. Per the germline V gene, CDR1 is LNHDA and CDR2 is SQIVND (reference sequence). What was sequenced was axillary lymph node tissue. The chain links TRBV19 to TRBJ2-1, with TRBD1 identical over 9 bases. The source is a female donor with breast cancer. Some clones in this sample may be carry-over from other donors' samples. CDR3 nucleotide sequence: TGTGCCAGTAGTTCAGAACCGGGACAGGGAGCCTACAATGAGCAGTTCTTC. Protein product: CASSSEPGQGAYNEQFF.